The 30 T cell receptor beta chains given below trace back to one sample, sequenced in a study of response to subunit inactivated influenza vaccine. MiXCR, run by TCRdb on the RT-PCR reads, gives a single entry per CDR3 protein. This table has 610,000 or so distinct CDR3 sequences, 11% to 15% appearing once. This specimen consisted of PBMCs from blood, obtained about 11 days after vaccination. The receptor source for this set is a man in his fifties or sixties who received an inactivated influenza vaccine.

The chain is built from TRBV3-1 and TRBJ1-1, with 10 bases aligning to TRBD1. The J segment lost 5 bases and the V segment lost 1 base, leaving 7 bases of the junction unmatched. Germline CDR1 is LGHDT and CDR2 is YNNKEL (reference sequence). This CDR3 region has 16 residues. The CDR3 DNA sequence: TGTGCCAGCAGCCAAGCTCGTACGGACAGGGGGACTGAAGCTTTCTTT. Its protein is CASSQARTDRGTEAFF.

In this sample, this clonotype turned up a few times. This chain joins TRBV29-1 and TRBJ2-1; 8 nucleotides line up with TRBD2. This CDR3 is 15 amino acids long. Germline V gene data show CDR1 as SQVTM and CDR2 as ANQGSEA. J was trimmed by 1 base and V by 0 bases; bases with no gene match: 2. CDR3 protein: CSVEDGTSSYNEQFF. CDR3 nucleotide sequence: TGCAGCGTTGAAGACGGGACTAGTTCCTACAATGAGCAGTTCTTC.

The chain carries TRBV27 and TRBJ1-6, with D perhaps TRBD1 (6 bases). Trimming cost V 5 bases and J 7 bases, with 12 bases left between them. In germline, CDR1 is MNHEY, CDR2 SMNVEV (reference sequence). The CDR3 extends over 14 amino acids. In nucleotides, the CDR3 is TGTGCCAGCAGTGAAGGGGGTGGGAATTCACCCCTCCACTTT. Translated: CASSEGGGNSPLHF.

The CDR3 DNA reads as TGCAGCGTTTGGGACAGGCGCACAGATACGCAGTATTTT. It yields the protein CSVWDRRTDTQYF. The chain carries TRBV29-1 and TRBJ2-3; TRBD1 agrees at 8 bases. The CDR3 sequence is 13 residues long. The ends lost 5 bases at V and 1 base at J; junction bases unmatched: 2. Germline-derived CDR1 and CDR2 are SQVTM and ANQGSEA.

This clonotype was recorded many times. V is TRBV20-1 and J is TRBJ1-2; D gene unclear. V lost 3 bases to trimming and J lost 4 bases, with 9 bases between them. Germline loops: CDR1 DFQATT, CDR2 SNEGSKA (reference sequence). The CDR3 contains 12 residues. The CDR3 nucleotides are TGCAGTGCTAGGGCCGGCTCCTATGGCTACACCTTC. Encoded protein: CSARAGSYGYTF.

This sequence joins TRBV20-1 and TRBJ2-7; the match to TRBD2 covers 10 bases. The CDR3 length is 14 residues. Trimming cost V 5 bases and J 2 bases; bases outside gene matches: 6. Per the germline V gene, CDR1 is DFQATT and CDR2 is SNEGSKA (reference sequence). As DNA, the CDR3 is TGCAGTGCTTACCGGACTAGCGGTACCTACGAGCAGTACTTC. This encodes CSAYRTSGTYEQYF.

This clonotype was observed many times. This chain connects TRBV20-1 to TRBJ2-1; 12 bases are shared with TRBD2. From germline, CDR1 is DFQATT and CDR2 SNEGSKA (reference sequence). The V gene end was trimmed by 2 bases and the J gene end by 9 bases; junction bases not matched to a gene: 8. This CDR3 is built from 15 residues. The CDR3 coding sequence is TGCAGTGCTAGACTTACTCCGGGACTAGCGGGTGAGCAGTTCTTC. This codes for CSARLTPGLAGEQFF.

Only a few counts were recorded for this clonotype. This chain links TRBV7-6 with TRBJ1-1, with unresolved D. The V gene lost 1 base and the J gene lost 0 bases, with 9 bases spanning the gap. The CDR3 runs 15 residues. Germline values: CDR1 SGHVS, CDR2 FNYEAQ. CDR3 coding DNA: TGTGCCAGCAGCTTAGGTTCGACGGTGAACACTGAAGCTTTCTTT. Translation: CASSLGSTVNTEAFF.

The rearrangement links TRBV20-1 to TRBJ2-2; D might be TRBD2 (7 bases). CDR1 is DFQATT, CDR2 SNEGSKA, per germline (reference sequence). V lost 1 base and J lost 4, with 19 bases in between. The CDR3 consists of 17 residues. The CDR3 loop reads CSARVGGRGTITGELFF. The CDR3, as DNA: TGCAGTGCTAGAGTGGGTGGGAGGGGGACTATCACCGGGGAGCTGTTTTTT.

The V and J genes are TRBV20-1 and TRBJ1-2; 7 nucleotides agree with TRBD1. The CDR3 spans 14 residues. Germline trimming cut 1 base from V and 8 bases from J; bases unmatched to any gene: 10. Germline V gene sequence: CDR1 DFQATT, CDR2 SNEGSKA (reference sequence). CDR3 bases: TGCAGTGCTAGAGGACAGGGAACCCCTATAGGCTACACCTTC. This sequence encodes CSARGQGTPIGYTF.

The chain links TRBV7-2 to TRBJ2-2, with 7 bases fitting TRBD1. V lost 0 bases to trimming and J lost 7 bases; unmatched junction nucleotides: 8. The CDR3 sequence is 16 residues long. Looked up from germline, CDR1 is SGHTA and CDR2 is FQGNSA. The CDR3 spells CASSLAGRGSLGELFF. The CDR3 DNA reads TGTGCCAGCAGCTTAGCGGGCAGGGGGTCCCTCGGGGAGCTGTTTTTT.

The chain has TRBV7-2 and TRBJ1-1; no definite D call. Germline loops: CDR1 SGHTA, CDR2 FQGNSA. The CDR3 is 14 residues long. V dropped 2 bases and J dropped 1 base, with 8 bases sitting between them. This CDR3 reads CASSLFGQNTEAFF. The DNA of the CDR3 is TGTGCCAGCAGCTTATTTGGGCAGAACACTGAAGCTTTCTTT. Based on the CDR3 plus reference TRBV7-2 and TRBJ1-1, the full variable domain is GAGVSQSPSNKVTEKGKDVELRCDPISGHTALYWYRQSLGQGLEFLIYFQGNSAPDKSGLPSDRFSAERTGGSVSTLTIQRTQQEDSAVYLCASSLFGQNTEAFFGQGTRLTVV.

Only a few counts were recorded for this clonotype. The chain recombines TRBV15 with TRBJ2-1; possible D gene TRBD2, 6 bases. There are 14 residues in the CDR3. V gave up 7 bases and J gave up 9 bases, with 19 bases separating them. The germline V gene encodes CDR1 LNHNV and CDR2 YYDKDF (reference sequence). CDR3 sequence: CATTRELSGPEQFF. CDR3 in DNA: TGTGCCACCACCAGGGAGTTGAGCGGGCCTGAGCAGTTCTTC.

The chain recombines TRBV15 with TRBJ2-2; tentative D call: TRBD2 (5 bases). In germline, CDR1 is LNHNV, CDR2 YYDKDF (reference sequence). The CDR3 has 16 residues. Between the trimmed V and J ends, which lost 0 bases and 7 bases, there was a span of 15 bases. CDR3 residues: CATSRDVGTSGGELFF. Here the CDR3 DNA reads TGTGCCACCAGCAGAGATGTTGGAACCAGCGGCGGGGAGCTGTTTTTT.

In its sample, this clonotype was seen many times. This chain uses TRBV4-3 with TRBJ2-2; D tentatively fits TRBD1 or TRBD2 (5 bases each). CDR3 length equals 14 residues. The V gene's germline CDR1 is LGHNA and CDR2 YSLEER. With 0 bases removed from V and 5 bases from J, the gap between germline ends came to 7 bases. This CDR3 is CASSQDEGTGELFF. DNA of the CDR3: TGCGCCAGCAGCCAAGATGAGGGGACCGGGGAGCTGTTTTTT.

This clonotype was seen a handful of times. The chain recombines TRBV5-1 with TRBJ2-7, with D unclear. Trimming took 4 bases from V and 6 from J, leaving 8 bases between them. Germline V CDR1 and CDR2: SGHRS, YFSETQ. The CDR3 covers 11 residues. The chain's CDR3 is CASSADSEQYF. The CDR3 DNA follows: TGCGCCAGCAGCGCAGATTCCGAGCAGTACTTC.

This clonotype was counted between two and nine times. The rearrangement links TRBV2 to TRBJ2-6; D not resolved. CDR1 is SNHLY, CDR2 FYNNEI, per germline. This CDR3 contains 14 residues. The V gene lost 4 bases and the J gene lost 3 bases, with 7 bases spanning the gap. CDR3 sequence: CASSAAVGANVLTF. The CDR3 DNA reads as TGTGCCAGCAGTGCGGCAGTTGGGGCCAACGTCCTGACTTTC.

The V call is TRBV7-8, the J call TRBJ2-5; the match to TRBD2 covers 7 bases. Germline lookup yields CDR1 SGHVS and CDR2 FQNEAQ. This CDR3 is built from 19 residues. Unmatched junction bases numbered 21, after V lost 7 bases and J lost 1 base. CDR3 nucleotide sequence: TGTGCCAGCATCCGCAACCTTCTGACTAGCAGACCACCCCAAGAGACCCAGTACTTC. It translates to CASIRNLLTSRPPQETQYF.

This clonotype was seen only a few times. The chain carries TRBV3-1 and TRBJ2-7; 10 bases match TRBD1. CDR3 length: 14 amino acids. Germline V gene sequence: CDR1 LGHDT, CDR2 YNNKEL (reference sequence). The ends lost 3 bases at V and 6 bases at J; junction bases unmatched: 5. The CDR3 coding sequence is TGTGCCAGCAGCCACGGACAGGGGGTCTCCGAGCAGTACTTC. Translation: CASSHGQGVSEQYF.

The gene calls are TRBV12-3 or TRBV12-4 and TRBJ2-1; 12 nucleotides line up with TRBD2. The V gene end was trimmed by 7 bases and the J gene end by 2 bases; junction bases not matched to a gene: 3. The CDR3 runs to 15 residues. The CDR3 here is CASKLAGGTYNEQFF. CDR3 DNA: TGTGCCAGCAAGCTAGCGGGGGGGACCTACAATGAGCAGTTCTTC.

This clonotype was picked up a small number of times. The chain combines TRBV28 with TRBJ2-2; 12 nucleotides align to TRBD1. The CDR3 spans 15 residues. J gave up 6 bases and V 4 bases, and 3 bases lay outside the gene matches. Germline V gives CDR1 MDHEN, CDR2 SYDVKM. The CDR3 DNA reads TGTGCCAGCAGTTCGGGACAGGGGGCGCCCGGGGAGCTGTTTTTT. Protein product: CASSSGQGAPGELFF.

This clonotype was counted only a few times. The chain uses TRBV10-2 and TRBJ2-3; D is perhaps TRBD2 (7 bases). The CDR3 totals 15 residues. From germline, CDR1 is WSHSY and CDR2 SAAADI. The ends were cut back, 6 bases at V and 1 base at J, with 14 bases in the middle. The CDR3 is CASSWGGAGTDTQYF. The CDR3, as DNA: TGCGCCAGCAGCTGGGGGGGCGCGGGCACAGATACGCAGTATTTT.

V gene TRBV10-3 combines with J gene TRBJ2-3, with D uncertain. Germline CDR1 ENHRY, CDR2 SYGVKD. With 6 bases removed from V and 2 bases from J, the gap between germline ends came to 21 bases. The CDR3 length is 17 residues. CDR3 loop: CAISATKPFGLTDTQYF. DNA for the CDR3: TGTGCCATCAGCGCCACGAAACCCTTCGGCCTCACAGATACGCAGTATTTT.

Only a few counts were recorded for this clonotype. CDR3 DNA: TGTGCCAGCAGTTTTGAGGGAAGCTCCTACGAGCAGTACTTC. Residues: CASSFEGSSYEQYF. The J gene is TRBJ2-7, the V gene TRBV28; D perhaps matches TRBD2 (5 bases). With 3 bases removed from V and 0 bases from J, the gap between germline ends came to 9 bases. The CDR3 loop spans 14 amino acids. Germline CDR1 is MDHEN and CDR2 is SYDVKM.

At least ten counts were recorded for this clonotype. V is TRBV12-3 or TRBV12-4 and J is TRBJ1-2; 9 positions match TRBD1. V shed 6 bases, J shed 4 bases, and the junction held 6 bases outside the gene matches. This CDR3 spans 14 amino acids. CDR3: CASRSTGGIYGYTF. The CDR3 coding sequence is TGTGCCAGCAGGTCGACAGGGGGGATCTATGGCTACACCTTC.

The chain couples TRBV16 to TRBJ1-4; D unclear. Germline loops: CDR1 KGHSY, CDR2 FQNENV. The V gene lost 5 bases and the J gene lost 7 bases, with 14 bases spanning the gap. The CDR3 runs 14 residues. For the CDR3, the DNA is TGTGCCAGCAGCGAACAGTGGGCAGGTGAAAAACTGTTTTTT. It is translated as CASSEQWAGEKLFF.

CDR3 nucleotides: TGTGCCACGTCACAGGTCACGAACACCGGGGAGCTGTTTTTT. Its protein product is CATSQVTNTGELFF. The chain couples TRBV15 to TRBJ2-2, with D perhaps TRBD1 (5 bases). CDR1 is LNHNV and CDR2 is YYDKDF in the germline V gene (reference sequence). The V end was cut by 9 bases, the J end by 0 bases, with 11 bases between. The CDR3 has 14 amino acids.

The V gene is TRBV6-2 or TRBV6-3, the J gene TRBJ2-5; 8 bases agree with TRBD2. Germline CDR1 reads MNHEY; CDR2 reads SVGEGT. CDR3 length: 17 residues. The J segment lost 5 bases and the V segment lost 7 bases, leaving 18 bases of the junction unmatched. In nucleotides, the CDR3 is TGTGCCAGCACCAATCGGTATTCGGGAGGGTCTAAGGAGACCCAGTACTTC. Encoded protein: CASTNRYSGGSKETQYF.

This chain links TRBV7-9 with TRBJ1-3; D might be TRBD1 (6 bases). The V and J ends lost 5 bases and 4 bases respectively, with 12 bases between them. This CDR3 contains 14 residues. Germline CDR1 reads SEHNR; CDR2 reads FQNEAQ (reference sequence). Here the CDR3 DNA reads TGTGCCAGCAGCGACGGGGGGGCCGGAAACACCATATATTTT. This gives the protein CASSDGGAGNTIYF.

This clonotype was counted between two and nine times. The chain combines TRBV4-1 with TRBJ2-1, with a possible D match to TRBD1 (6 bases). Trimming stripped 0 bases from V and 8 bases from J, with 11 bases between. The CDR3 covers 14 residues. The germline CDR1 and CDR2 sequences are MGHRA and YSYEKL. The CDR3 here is CASSQEGHRDEQFF. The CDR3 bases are TGCGCCAGCAGCCAAGAAGGCCACAGGGATGAGCAGTTCTTC.